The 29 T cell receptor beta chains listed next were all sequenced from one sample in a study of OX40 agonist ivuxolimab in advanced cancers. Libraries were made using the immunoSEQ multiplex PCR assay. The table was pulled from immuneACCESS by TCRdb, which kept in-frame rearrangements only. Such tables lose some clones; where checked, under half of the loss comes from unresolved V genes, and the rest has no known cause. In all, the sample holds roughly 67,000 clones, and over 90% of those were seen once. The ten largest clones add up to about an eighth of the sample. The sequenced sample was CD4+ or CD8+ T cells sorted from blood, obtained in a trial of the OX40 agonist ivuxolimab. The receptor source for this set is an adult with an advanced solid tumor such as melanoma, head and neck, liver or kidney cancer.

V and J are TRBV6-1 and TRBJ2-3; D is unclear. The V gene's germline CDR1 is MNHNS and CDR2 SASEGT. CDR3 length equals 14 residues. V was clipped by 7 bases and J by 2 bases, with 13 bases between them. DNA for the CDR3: TGTGCCAGCATGGTCGAAACCAACACAGATACGCAGTATTTT. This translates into CASMVETNTDTQYF.

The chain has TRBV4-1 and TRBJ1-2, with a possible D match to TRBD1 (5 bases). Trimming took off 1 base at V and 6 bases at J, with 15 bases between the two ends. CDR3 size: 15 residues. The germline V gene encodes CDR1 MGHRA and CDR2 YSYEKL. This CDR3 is CASSQVEGREDGYTF. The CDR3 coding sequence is TGCGCCAGCAGCCAAGTTGAGGGGCGGGAAGATGGCTACACCTTC.

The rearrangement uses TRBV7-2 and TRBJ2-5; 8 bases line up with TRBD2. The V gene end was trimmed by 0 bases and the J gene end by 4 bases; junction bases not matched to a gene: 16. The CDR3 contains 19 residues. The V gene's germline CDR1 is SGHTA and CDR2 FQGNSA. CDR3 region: CASSLAPLGLGLRGETQYF. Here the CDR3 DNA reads TGTGCCAGCAGCTTAGCCCCGCTGGGACTAGGATTACGGGGAGAGACCCAGTACTTC.

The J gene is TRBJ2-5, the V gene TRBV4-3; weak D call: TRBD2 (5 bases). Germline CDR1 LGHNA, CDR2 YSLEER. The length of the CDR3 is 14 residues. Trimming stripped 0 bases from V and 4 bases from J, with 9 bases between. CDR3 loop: CASSQDSSGETQYF. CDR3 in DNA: TGCGCCAGCAGCCAAGATTCCAGCGGAGAGACCCAGTACTTC.

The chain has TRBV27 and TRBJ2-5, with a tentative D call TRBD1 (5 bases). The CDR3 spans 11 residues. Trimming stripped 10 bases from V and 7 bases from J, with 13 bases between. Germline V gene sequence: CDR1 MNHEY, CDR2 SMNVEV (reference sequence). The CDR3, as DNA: TGTGCCATAACGTTCAGGGTGACCCAGTACTTC. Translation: CAITFRVTQYF.

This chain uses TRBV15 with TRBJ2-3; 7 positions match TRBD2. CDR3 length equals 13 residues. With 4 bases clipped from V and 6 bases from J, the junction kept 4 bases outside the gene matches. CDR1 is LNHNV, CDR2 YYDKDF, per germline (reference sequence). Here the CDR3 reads CATSTGLLDTQYF. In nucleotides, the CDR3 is TGTGCCACCAGCACGGGACTATTGGATACGCAGTATTTT.

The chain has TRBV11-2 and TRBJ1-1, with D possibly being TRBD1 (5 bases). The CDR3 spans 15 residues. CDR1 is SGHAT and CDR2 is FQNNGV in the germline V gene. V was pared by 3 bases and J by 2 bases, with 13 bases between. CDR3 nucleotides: TGTGCCAGCAGCTTGGGGGTGGTTGTAAACACTGAAGCTTTCTTT. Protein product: CASSLGVVVNTEAFF.

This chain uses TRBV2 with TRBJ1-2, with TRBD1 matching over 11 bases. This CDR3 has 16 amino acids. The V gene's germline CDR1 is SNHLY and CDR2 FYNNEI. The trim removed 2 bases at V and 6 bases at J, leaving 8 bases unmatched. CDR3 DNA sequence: TGTGCCAGCAGTGAACGTGGGACAGGGGGTGGGGATGGCTACACCTTC. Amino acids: CASSERGTGGGDGYTF.

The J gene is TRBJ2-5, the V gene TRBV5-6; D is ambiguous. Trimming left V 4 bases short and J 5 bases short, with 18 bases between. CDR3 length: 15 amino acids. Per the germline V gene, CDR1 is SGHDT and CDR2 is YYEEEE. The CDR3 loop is CASSGVRAQGETQYF. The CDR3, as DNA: TGTGCCAGCAGCGGGGTTCGGGCGCAAGGGGAGACCCAGTACTTC.

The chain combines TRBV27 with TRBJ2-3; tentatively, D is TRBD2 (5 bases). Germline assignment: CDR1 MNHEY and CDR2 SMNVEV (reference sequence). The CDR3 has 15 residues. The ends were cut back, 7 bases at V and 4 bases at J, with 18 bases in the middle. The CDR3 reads CASNLGGPASDTQYF. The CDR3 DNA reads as TGTGCCAGCAACCTGGGCGGGCCTGCTTCAGATACGCAGTATTTT.

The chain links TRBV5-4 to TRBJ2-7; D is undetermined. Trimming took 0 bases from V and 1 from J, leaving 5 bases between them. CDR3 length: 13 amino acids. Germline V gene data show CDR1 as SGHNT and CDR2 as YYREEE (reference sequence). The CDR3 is CASSLDLSYEQYF. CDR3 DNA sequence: TGTGCCAGCAGCTTGGACCTTTCCTACGAGCAGTACTTC.

This CDR3 reads CASSLLSSNQPQHF. DNA of the CDR3: TGTGCCAGCAGTTTACTTTCTAGCAATCAGCCCCAGCATTTT. The V gene is TRBV28, the J gene TRBJ1-5; unclear D gene. The CDR3 covers 14 residues. V was clipped by 2 bases and J by 0 bases, with 5 bases between them. Germline V gene sequence: CDR1 MDHEN, CDR2 SYDVKM.

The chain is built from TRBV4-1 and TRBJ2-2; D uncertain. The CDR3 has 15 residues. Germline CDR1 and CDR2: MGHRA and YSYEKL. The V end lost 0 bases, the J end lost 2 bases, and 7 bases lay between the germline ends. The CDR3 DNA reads TGCGCCAGCAGCCAAGAGGGCGGCAACACCGGGGAGCTGTTTTTT. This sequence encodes CASSQEGGNTGELFF.

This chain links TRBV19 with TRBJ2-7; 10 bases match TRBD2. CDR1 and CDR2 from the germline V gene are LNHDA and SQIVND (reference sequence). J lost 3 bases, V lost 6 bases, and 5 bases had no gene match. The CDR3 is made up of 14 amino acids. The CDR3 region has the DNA TGTGCCAGTAGCCCCGGGACTAGCGTCTACGAGCAGTACTTC. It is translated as CASSPGTSVYEQYF.

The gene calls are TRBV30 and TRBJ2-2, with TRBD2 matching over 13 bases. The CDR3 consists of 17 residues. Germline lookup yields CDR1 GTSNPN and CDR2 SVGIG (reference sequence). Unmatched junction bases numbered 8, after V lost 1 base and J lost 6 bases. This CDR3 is CAWSDGGTSGMAGELFF. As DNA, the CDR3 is TGTGCCTGGAGTGACGGTGGGACTAGCGGGATGGCCGGGGAGCTGTTTTTT.

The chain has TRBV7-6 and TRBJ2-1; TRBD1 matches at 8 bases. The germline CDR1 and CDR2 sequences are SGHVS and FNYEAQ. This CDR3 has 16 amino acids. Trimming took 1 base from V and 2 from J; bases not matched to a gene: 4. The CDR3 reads CASSLVIQGAYNEQFF. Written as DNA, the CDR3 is TGTGCCAGCAGCTTAGTCATACAGGGGGCCTACAATGAGCAGTTCTTC.

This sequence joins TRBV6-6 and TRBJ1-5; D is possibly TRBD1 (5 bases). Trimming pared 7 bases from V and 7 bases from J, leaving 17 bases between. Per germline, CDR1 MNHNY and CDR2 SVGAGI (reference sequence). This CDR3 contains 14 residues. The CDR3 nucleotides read TGTGCCAGCACCCCGGGACTTAGTAGCCAGCCCCAGCATTTT. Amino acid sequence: CASTPGLSSQPQHF.

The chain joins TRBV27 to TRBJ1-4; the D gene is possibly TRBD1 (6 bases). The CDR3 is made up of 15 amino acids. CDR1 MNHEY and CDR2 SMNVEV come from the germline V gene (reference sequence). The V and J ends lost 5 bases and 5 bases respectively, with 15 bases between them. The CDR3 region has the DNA TGTGCCAGCAGTCCCCGGACAGTGATAAATGAAAAACTGTTTTTT. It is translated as CASSPRTVINEKLFF.

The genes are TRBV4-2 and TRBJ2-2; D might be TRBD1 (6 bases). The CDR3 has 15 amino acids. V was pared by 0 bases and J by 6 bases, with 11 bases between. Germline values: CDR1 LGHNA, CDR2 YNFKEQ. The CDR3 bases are TGTGCCAGCAGCCAAGATTGGGCAGGGGCCGGGGAGCTGTTTTTT. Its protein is CASSQDWAGAGELFF.

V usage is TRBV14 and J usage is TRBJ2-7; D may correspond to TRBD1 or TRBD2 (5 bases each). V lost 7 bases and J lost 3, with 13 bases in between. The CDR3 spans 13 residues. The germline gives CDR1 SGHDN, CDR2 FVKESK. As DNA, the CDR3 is TGTGCCAGCAACGACGGGGCGGACTACGAGCAGTACTTC. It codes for CASNDGADYEQYF.

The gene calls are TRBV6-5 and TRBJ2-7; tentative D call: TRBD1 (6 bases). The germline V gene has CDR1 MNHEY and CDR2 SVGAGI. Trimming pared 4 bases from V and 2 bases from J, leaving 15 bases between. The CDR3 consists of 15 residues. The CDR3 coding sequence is TGTGCCAGCAGTTGGGCGAGGGGACAAGCCTACGAGCAGTACTTC. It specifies CASSWARGQAYEQYF.

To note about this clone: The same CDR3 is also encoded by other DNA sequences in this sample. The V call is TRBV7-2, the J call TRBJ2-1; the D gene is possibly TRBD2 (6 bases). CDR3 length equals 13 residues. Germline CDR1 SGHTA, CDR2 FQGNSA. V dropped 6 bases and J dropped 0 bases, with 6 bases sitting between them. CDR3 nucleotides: TGTGCCAGCAGTAGCGGCTCCTACAATGAGCAGTTCTTC. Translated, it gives CASSSGSYNEQFF.

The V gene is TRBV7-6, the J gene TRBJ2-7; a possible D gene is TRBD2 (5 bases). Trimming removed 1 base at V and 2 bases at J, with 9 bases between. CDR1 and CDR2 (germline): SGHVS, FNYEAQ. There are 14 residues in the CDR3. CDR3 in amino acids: CASSLGLAPYEQYF. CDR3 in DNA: TGTGCCAGCAGCTTAGGTCTAGCCCCCTACGAGCAGTACTTC.

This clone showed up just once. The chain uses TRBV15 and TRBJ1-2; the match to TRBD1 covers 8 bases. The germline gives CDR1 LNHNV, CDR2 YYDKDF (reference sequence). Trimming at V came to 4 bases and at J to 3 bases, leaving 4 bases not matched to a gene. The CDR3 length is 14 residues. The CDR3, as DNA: TGTGCCACCAGCAATCCAGGGGGCTACTATGGCTACACCTTC. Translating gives CATSNPGGYYGYTF.

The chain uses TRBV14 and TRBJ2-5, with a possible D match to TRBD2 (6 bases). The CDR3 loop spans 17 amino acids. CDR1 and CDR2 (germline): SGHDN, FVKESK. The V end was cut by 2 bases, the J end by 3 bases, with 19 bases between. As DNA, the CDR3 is TGTGCCAGCAGCCAAAGTCACGGGGGAACAAGTAAAGAGACCCAGTACTTC. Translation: CASSQSHGGTSKETQYF.

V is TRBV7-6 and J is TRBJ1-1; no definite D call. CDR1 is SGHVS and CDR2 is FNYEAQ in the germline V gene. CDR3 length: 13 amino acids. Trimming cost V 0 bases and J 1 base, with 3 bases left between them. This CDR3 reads CASSLAGNTEAFF. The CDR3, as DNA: TGTGCCAGCAGCTTAGCAGGGAACACTGAAGCTTTCTTT.

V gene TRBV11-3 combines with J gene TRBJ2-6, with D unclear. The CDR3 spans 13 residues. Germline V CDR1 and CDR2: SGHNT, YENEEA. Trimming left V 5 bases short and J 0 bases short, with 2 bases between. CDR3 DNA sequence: TGTGCCAGCAGCAACTCTGGGGCCAACGTCCTGACTTTC. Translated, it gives CASSNSGANVLTF.

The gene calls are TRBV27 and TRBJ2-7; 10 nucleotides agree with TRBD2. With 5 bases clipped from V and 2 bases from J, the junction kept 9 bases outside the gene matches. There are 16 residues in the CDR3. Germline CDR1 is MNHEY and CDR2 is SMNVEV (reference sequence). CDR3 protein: CASSPYGLADTYEQYF. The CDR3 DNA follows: TGTGCCAGCAGTCCCTATGGACTAGCGGATACCTACGAGCAGTACTTC.

The CDR3 loop reads CASSHGTSGGYTGELFF. The CDR3 nucleotides read TGTGCCAGCAGCCACGGGACTAGCGGGGGCTACACCGGGGAGCTGTTTTTT. The gene calls are TRBV4-2 and TRBJ2-2; TRBD2 agrees at 14 bases. Germline trimming cut 3 bases from V and 3 bases from J; bases unmatched to any gene: 3. CDR3 length: 17 residues. Germline lookup yields CDR1 LGHNA and CDR2 YNFKEQ.